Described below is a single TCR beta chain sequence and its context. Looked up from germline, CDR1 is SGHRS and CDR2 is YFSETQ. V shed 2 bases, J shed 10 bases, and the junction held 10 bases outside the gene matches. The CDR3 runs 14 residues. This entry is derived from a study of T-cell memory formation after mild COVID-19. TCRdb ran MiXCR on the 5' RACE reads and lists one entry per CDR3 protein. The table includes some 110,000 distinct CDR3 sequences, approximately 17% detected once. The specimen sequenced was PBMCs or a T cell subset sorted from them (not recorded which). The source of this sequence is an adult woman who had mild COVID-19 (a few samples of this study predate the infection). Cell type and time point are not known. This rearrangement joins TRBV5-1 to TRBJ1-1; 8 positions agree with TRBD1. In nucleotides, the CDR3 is TGCGCCAGCAGCTTAGGACAGGGCAAAGCGGTAGCTTTCTTT. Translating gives CASSLGQGKAVAFF.